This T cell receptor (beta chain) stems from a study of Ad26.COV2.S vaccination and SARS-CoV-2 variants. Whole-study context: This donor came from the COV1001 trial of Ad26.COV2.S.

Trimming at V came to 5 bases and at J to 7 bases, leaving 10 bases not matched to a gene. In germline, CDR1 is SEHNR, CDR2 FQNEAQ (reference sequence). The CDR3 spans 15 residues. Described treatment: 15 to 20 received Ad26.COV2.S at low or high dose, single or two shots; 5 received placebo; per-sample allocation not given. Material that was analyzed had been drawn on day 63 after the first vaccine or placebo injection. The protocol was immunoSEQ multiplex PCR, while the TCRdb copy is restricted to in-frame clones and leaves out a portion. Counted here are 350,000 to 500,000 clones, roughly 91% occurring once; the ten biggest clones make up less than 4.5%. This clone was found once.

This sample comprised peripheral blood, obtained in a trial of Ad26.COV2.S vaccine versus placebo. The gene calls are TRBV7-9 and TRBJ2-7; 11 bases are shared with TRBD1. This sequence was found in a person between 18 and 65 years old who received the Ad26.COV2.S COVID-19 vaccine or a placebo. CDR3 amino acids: CASSPGQGAAREQYF. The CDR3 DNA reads TGTGCCAGCAGCCCCGGACAGGGGGCGGCGCGGGAGCAGTACTTC.